The entry below gives a single TCR beta chain sequence along with its context. Trimming took 4 bases from V and 9 from J; bases not matched to a gene: 13. CDR3 size: 17 residues. Germline V gene lookup returns CDR1 SGHNT and CDR2 YYREEE (reference sequence). The entry originates in a study of blood T cell repertoires in COVID-19. Across the whole study: Samples representing acute and convalescent COVID-19 were sourced from the United States, Italy and Spain. T cells, B-cell-depleted T cells, or PBMCs provided the cDNA or gDNA that served as material.

Authors' processing steps: By means of reference gene primer amplification, nucleated cell counts were estimated. The assay was immunoSEQ multiplex PCR, and TCRdb's table has in-frame clones only and misses some. V and J calls and clone size are as listed in that table; D and trimming were resolved from the DNA. The sample comprises about 200,000 clones, around 82% of which are singletons, and less than 7% rests with the top ten. This chain uses TRBV5-4 with TRBJ2-7; 16 bases match TRBD2. The receptor's source is a woman aged 70-85 years with acute or convalescent COVID-19. The sequenced sample consisted of peripheral blood. The CDR3 DNA is TGTGCCAGCAGCGTCCCCGACGGGACTAGCGGGAGGGCGGGGCAGTACTTC. Its translation is CASSVPDGTSGRAGQYF.